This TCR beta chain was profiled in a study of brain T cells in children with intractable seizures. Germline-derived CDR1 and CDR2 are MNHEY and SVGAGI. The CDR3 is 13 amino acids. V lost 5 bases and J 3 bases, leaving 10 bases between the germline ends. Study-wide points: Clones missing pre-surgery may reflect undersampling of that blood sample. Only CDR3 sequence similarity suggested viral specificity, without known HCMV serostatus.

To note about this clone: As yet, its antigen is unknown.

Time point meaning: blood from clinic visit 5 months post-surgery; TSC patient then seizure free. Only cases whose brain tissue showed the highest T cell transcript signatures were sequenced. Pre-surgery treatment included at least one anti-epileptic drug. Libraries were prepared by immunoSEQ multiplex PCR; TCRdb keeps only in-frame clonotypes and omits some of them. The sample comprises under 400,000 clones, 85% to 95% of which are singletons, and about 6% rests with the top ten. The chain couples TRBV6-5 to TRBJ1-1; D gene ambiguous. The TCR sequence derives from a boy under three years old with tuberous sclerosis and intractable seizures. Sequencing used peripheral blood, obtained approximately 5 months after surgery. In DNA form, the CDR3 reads TGTGCCAGCAGTAACGTTTTGGACACTGAAGCTTTCTTT. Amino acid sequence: CASSNVLDTEAFF.